The 16 T cell receptor beta chains below come from one sample, sequenced in a study of cytomegalovirus exposure and HLA in healthy donors. Vbeta (60) and Jbeta (13) primers were used in the PCR. Using immunoSEQ multiplex PCR, the repertoire was profiled, and TCRdb retains in-frame clones only, with some absent. The sample lists approximately 90,000 clones; under 80% were seen once. Sequencing input: PBMCs. The receptors shown here come from a male donor in good health and CMV-seronegative.

The rearrangement uses TRBV6-5 and TRBJ1-2; 7 bases are a match to TRBD1. Germline values: CDR1 MNHEY, CDR2 SVGAGI. The CDR3 covers 16 residues. J gave up 4 bases and V 0 bases, and 8 bases lay outside the gene matches. The CDR3 protein is CASSYSRGRPIYGYTF. CDR3 bases: TGTGCCAGCAGTTACTCGAGGGGGCGGCCGATCTATGGCTACACCTTC.

This clone has only one observation. The chain uses TRBV6-5 and TRBJ1-2, with D maybe TRBD1 (5 bases). The CDR3 totals 15 residues. The germline CDR1 and CDR2 sequences are MNHEY and SVGAGI. Trimming left V 6 bases short and J 4 bases short, with 18 bases between. Written as DNA, the CDR3 is TGTGCCAGCAGGTTCCCGGGGGAAGGTGTCTATGGCTACACCTTC. Translating it yields CASRFPGEGVYGYTF.

This chain links TRBV14 with TRBJ2-1; TRBD2 matches at 7 bases. Germline V gene sequence: CDR1 SGHDN, CDR2 FVKESK. The ends lost 1 base at V and 1 base at J; junction bases unmatched: 1. The CDR3 is 15 amino acids. The CDR3 protein is CASSQAGGSYNEQFF. CDR3 DNA: TGTGCCAGCAGCCAAGCGGGGGGATCCTACAATGAGCAGTTCTTC.

This clone was seen just once. The chain is built from TRBV28 and TRBJ2-4, with 8 bases matching TRBD1. Germline V gene sequence: CDR1 MDHEN, CDR2 SYDVKM. This CDR3 has 16 residues. The junction had 5 bases not matched to a gene; V was cut back by 4 bases and J by 0 bases. The CDR3 DNA reads as TGTGCCAGCAGTTCCACAGGGGGACTAGCCAAAAACATTCAGTACTTC. This gives the protein CASSSTGGLAKNIQYF.

This sequence joins TRBV29-1 and TRBJ1-5; unclear D gene. V lost 4 bases to trimming and J lost 11 bases, with 15 bases between them. Germline lookup yields CDR1 SQVTM and CDR2 ANQGSEA. This CDR3 has 12 residues. The CDR3 loop is CSVVLSGSAQHF. Here the CDR3 DNA reads TGCAGCGTTGTATTATCGGGGTCTGCCCAGCATTTT. The variable domain in full, completed from reference TRBV29-1 and TRBJ1-5, reads SAVISQKPSRDICQRGTSLTIQCQVDSQVTMMFWYRQQPGQSLTLIATANQGSEATYESGFVIDKFPISRPNLTFSTLTVSNMSPEDSSIYLCSVVLSGSAQHFGDGTRLSIL.

The J gene is TRBJ2-7, the V gene TRBV11-2; a possible D gene is TRBD1 (5 bases). Trimming removed 0 bases at V and 3 bases at J, with 6 bases between. The germline V gene has CDR1 SGHAT and CDR2 FQNNGV. This CDR3 region has 13 residues. DNA of the CDR3: TGTGCCAGCAGCTTAGAGGGGCTCTACGAGCAGTACTTC. This sequence encodes CASSLEGLYEQYF.

Notes on this clone: An end of the junction does not agree with germline; a read error may underlie this. The chain combines TRBV19 with TRBJ2-1; a possible D gene is TRBD1 (5 bases). The CDR3 spans 13 residues. Germline CDR1 reads LNHDA; CDR2 reads SQIVND (reference sequence). In DNA form, the CDR3 reads TGTGCCAGTACTATAGGGGCATATGATGAGCAGTTCTTC. It translates to CASTIGAYDEQFF. Supplemented by reference TRBV19 and TRBJ2-1, the full variable domain reads DGGITQSPKYLFRKEGQNVTLSCEQNLNHDAMYWYRQDPGQGLRLIYYSQIVNDFQKGDIAEGYSVSREKKESFPLTVTSAQKNPTAFYLCASTIGAYDEQFFGPGTRLTVL.

The chain recombines TRBV14 with TRBJ2-5; 7 nucleotides match TRBD1. Trimming cost V 1 base and J 6 bases; bases outside gene matches: 23. CDR1 SGHDN and CDR2 FVKESK come from the germline V gene. This CDR3 contains 20 residues. This CDR3 reads CASSQALDIGSGGSRQTQYF. The CDR3 DNA reads TGTGCCAGCAGCCAAGCCCTCGACATCGGTTCAGGGGGATCGAGGCAGACCCAGTACTTC.

V and J are TRBV4-1 and TRBJ2-5; 9 nucleotides match TRBD1. The J call may be wrong; the DNA end is better matched by TRBJ2-7. The CDR3 contains 15 residues. Germline V CDR1 and CDR2: MGHRA, YSYEKL. The CDR3, as DNA: TGCGCCAGCAGCCACACCGGGACAGGGACCTACGAGCAGTACTTC. This encodes CASSHTGTGTYEQYF.

This clone was seen a handful of times. The chain joins TRBV5-1 to TRBJ1-4; 8 bases are shared with TRBD1. The J segment lost 8 bases and the V segment lost 0 bases, leaving 3 bases of the junction unmatched. This CDR3 contains 14 residues. Germline assignment: CDR1 SGHRS and CDR2 YFSETQ. The DNA of the CDR3 is TGCGCCAGCAGCTTGGCCACAGGGGGAGAAAAACTGTTTTTT. This codes for CASSLATGGEKLFF.

This clone appeared a few times. The chain uses TRBV12-5 and TRBJ1-5; D is unclear. Germline V gene lookup returns CDR1 LGHNT and CDR2 FRNRAP. This CDR3 has 12 residues. Between the trimmed V and J ends, which lost 5 bases and 5 bases, there was a span of 7 bases. CDR3 protein: CASGTGYQPQHF. Here the CDR3 DNA reads TGTGCTAGTGGTACGGGTTATCAGCCCCAGCATTTT.

The chain links TRBV5-1 to TRBJ2-2; 8 bases fit TRBD2. Per the germline V gene, CDR1 is SGHRS and CDR2 is YFSETQ. Unmatched junction bases numbered 1, after V lost 0 bases and J lost 6 bases. CDR3 size: 14 residues. CDR3 in DNA: TGCGCCAGCAGCTTGGACGGGGGGGCCGGGGAGCTGTTTTTT. Its protein is CASSLDGGAGELFF.

V gene TRBV4-1 combines with J gene TRBJ1-1; D not certain. Trimming left V 0 bases short and J 3 bases short, with 5 bases between. The CDR3 covers 13 residues. Per the germline V gene, CDR1 is MGHRA and CDR2 is YSYEKL. The CDR3 DNA reads as TGCGCCAGCAGCCAAGACAGTGACACTGAAGCTTTCTTT. This translates into CASSQDSDTEAFF.

This clone showed up just a few times. The chain uses TRBV15 and TRBJ1-4; no firm D call. There are 15 residues in the CDR3. The germline gives CDR1 LNHNV, CDR2 YYDKDF (reference sequence). V dropped 0 bases and J dropped 2 bases, with 7 bases sitting between them. The chain's CDR3 is CATSRDGGTNEKLFF. CDR3 DNA: TGTGCCACCAGCAGAGATGGAGGGACTAATGAAAAACTGTTTTTT. Supplemented by reference TRBV15 and TRBJ1-4, the full variable domain reads DAMVIQNPRYQVTQFGKPVTLSCSQTLNHNVMYWYQQKSSQAPKLLFHYYDKDFNNEADTPDNFQSRRPNTSFCFLDIRSPGLGDTAMYLCATSRDGGTNEKLFFGSGTQLSVL.

V is TRBV7-2 and J is TRBJ1-6, with D uncertain. Trimming took off 1 base at V and 4 bases at J, with 5 bases between the two ends. Germline lookup yields CDR1 SGHTA and CDR2 FQGNSA. This CDR3 has 14 amino acids. CDR3 region: CASSLVRYNSPLHF. The DNA of the CDR3 is TGTGCCAGCAGCTTAGTCCGGTATAATTCACCCCTCCACTTT.

This chain links TRBV5-1 with TRBJ1-2, with D possibly matching TRBD1 (5 bases). Trimming cost V 1 base and J 1 base, with 8 bases left between them. CDR1 SGHRS and CDR2 YFSETQ come from the germline V gene. CDR3 length: 14 amino acids. The CDR3 DNA follows: TGCGCCAGCAGCTTGAGACAGAGTAACTATGGCTACACCTTC. Amino acid sequence: CASSLRQSNYGYTF.